The rows below give T cell receptor beta chains drawn from one sample of a study of blood T cell repertoires in COVID-19. The table came from immunoSEQ multiplex PCR; TCRdb's copy has only in-frame clones and leaves some out. The data contain hundreds of thousands of clones, roughly 87% of them singletons. The sample was PBMCs or T cells enriched from blood (not recorded which). Source of these receptors: a woman aged 30 to 39 who had recovered from COVID-19. CDR3s include the opening cysteine and the closing phenylalanine or tryptophan. The D gene is left open where the match is weak. Clone size is stated in some rows and not others, as once, few, many or a class when expanded.

cdr3_aa	cdr3_nt	v_call	j_call	d_call	clone_size
CSVLDTDTQYF	TGCAGTGTCCTAGACACAGATACGCAGTATTTT	TRBV20-1	TRBJ2-3	NA	NA
CASSLQGGNDGYTF	TGTGCCAGCAGTCTTCAGGGGGGAAACGATGGCTACACCTTC	TRBV6-6	TRBJ1-2	TRBD1	NA
CASSYGGWDEQFF	TGTGCCAGCAGTTATGGAGGTTGGGATGAGCAGTTCTTC	TRBV6-5	TRBJ2-1	NA	NA
CASSRGLPGSGNTIYF	TGTGCCAGCAGCAGGGGCCTCCCCGGCTCCGGAAACACCATATATTTT	TRBV9	TRBJ1-3	NA	NA
CASSVNRGLATEAFF	TGTGCCAGCAGCGTAAACAGGGGGCTGGCCACTGAAGCTTTCTTT	TRBV3-1/TRBV3-2	TRBJ1-1	TRBD1	once
CASTSGTFPQETQYF	TGTGCCAGCACCTCGGGGACTTTCCCCCAAGAGACCCAGTACTTC	TRBV2	TRBJ2-5	NA	NA
CASSPSQGAYNEQFF	TGTGCCAGCTCACCATCCCAGGGGGCCTACAATGAGCAGTTCTTC	TRBV18	TRBJ2-1	TRBD1	NA
CASRITGEAFF	TGTGCCAGCAGGATCACAGGTGAAGCTTTCTTT	TRBV2	TRBJ1-1	NA	NA
CASSERTGEAFF	TGTGCCAGCAGTGAACGGACAGGCGAAGCTTTCTTT	TRBV2	TRBJ1-1	TRBD1	NA
CASSIQGTGELFF	TGTGCCAGTAGTATTCAGGGCACCGGGGAGCTGTTTTTT	TRBV19	TRBJ2-2	NA	NA
CASSLGAHSGNTIYF	TGTGCCAGCAGCTTGGGAGCGCACTCTGGAAACACCATATATTTT	TRBV5-4	TRBJ1-3	NA	NA
CASSLSIADNNEQFF	TGTGCCAGCAGCTTGTCGATAGCGGACAACAATGAGCAGTTCTTC	TRBV7-9	TRBJ2-1	NA	few
CASSQADGTRGPQHF	TGTGCCAGCAGCCAAGCTGACGGCACGAGAGGGCCCCAGCATTTT	TRBV3-1/TRBV3-2	TRBJ1-5	NA	NA
CASRYTANTEAFF	TGTGCCAGCAGATACACAGCAAACACTGAAGCTTTCTTT	TRBV6-5	TRBJ1-1	NA	NA
CASSLWQGVSHTQYF	TGTGCCAGCAGCCTTTGGCAGGGCGTGTCACATACGCAGTATTTT	TRBV7-9	TRBJ2-3	NA	NA
CASSLRGLEAFF	TGCGCCAGCAGCTTGAGGGGCTTAGAGGCTTTCTTT	TRBV5-1	TRBJ1-1	NA	NA
CASRGLVPGVPGIYEQYF	TGTGCCAGCAGGGGCCTCGTCCCCGGAGTTCCGGGGATCTACGAGCAGTACTTC	TRBV28	TRBJ2-7	NA	NA
CASSETPLGTAKTEAFF	TGTGCCAGCAGTGAAACTCCCCTCGGGACAGCGAAAACTGAAGCTTTCTTT	TRBV2	TRBJ1-1	TRBD1	NA
CASSQVTTYNEQFF	TGTGCCAGCTCACAAGTTACAACCTACAATGAGCAGTTCTTC	TRBV18	TRBJ2-1	NA	NA
CSAPLSGNGYTF	TGCAGCGCCCCTCTGTCAGGGAATGGCTACACCTTC	TRBV29-1	TRBJ1-2	NA	NA
CASSQDRAGGHNEQFF	TGTGCCAGCAGCCAAGACAGAGCGGGAGGCCACAATGAGCAGTTCTTC	TRBV3-1/TRBV3-2	TRBJ2-1	TRBD2	NA
CASSRGGQNEAFF	TGTGCCAGCAGTCGAGGGGGACAAAATGAAGCTTTCTTT	TRBV6-6	TRBJ1-1	NA	NA
CASSAQQGGTVVYEQYF	TGTGCCAGCAGCGCACAACAGGGTGGGACAGTAGTCTACGAGCAGTACTTC	TRBV28	TRBJ2-7	TRBD1	NA
CASAVTGYGYTF	TGTGCCAGCGCCGTGACAGGGTATGGCTACACCTTC	TRBV5-6	TRBJ1-2	TRBD1	NA